The 16 T cell receptor beta chains listed next were all sequenced from one sample in a study of beta chain features in type 1 diabetes. Expressed TCRB transcripts were sequenced because the isolated RNA had all been reverse transcribed beforehand. Only in-frame clones appear in the TCRdb table, and some are missing; sequencing was by immunoSEQ multiplex PCR. This repertoire shows around 40,000 clones, 51% found once; its top ten account for less than 2.5%. The sample was Tregs from blood. The receptors were gathered from a woman aged 18-29 years in good health.

The V call is TRBV7-2, the J call TRBJ2-1; TRBD2 matches at 10 bases. The junction had 8 bases not matched to a gene; V was cut back by 2 bases and J by 4 bases. Germline CDR1 SGHTA, CDR2 FQGNSA. The CDR3 totals 17 residues. The DNA for the CDR3 is TGTGCCAGCAGCTTAAGGGCTAGCGGGGGACTGTACAATGAGCAGTTCTTC. It yields the protein CASSLRASGGLYNEQFF.

This clone was observed a few times. The CDR3 DNA is TGTGCCAGCAGTTTAGACGGGTTTTCCGAGCAGTTCTTC. Amino acid sequence: CASSLDGFSEQFF. This chain uses TRBV2 with TRBJ2-1; no reliable D call. CDR1 is SNHLY and CDR2 is FYNNEI in the germline V gene. The CDR3 loop spans 13 amino acids. Trimming pared 5 bases from V and 10 bases from J, leaving 15 bases between.

The chain has TRBV5-4 and TRBJ2-1; 7 positions match TRBD1. The CDR3 sequence is 16 residues long. Unmatched junction bases numbered 14, after V lost 6 bases and J lost 5 bases. The germline gives CDR1 SGHNT, CDR2 YYREEE (reference sequence). The CDR3 spells CASKLTGAAGNNEQFF. The CDR3 bases are TGTGCCAGCAAGCTAACAGGGGCGGCGGGCAACAATGAGCAGTTCTTC. The full variable domain, its missing parts supplied by reference TRBV5-4 and TRBJ2-1, is ETGVTQSPTHLIKTRGQQVTLRCSSQSGHNTVSWYQQALGQGPQFIFQYYREEENGRGNFPPRFSGLQFPNYSSELNVNALELDDSALYLCASKLTGAAGNNEQFFGPGTRLTVL.

V and J are TRBV28 and TRBJ1-3; no definite D call. The CDR3 totals 15 residues. The germline V and J ends were trimmed by 5 bases and 3 bases, with 14 bases remaining between them. Germline CDR1 and CDR2: MDHEN and SYDVKM. In DNA, the CDR3 is TGTGCCAGCAGTCCAAGAACTATGGGTGGAAACACCATATATTTT. This translates into CASSPRTMGGNTIYF. Using reference TRBV28 and TRBJ1-3 for the parts outside the CDR3, the full variable domain is DVKVTQSSRYLVKRTGEKVFLECVQDMDHENMFWYRQDPGLGLRLIYFSYDVKMKEKGDIPEGYSVSREKKERFSLILESASTNQTSMYLCASSPRTMGGNTIYFGEGSWLTVV.

V is TRBV7-9 and J is TRBJ2-1; 15 bases agree with TRBD2. CDR1 and CDR2 from the germline V gene are SEHNR and FQNEAQ (reference sequence). This CDR3 spans 15 amino acids. Trimming at V came to 3 bases and at J to 9 bases, leaving 3 bases not matched to a gene. CDR3 sequence (DNA): TGTGCCAGCAGCTTGCCGGGACTAGCGGGGGGTGAGCAGTTCTTC. Residues: CASSLPGLAGGEQFF.

There are a few counts of this clone. The chain recombines TRBV25-1 with TRBJ2-7; TRBD2 matches at 13 bases. V lost 4 bases, J lost 5 bases, and 11 bases stayed unmatched. Germline CDR1 and CDR2: MGHDK and SYGVNS. CDR3 length: 17 amino acids. The DNA for the CDR3 is TGTGCCAGCAGTGGCGGACTAGCGGGAGATCCTAGGAACGAGCAGTACTTC. Its translation is CASSGGLAGDPRNEQYF.

The table lists this clone with a few counts. The chain carries TRBV7-3 and TRBJ2-3, with a possible D match to TRBD1 (5 bases). CDR3 size: 14 residues. Germline CDR1 SGHTA, CDR2 FQGTGA. Between the trimmed V and J ends, which lost 3 bases and 5 bases, there was a span of 12 bases. The CDR3 DNA is TGTGCCAGCAGCTTGACCACAGGAATAGATACGCAGTATTTT. Translated, it gives CASSLTTGIDTQYF.

The chain couples TRBV10-3 to TRBJ2-7; 14 bases line up with TRBD2. J gave up 0 bases and V 10 bases, and 8 bases lay outside the gene matches. CDR1 and CDR2 (germline): ENHRY, SYGVKD. The CDR3 runs 16 residues. The CDR3 DNA follows: TGTGCCACCGGGACTAGCGGGAGTGTCCTCTCCTACGAGCAGTACTTC. Its translation is CATGTSGSVLSYEQYF.

The chain links TRBV19 to TRBJ2-2; TRBD1 matches at 8 bases. V lost 6 bases, J lost 4 bases, and 10 bases stayed unmatched. The germline gives CDR1 LNHDA, CDR2 SQIVND (reference sequence). The CDR3 runs 16 residues. In DNA form, the CDR3 reads TGTGCCAGTAGAACCAGGACAGGGAGTACCACCGGGGAGCTGTTTTTT. This translates into CASRTRTGSTTGELFF. Full variable domain (remainder filled in from reference TRBV19 and TRBJ2-2): DGGITQSPKYLFRKEGQNVTLSCEQNLNHDAMYWYRQDPGQGLRLIYYSQIVNDFQKGDIAEGYSVSREKKESFPLTVTSAQKNPTAFYLCASRTRTGSTTGELFFGEGSRLTVL.

This clone showed up just once. The CDR3 region is CASSRDRVNEQFF. The CDR3 DNA reads TGTGCCAGCAGTCGGGACAGGGTTAATGAGCAGTTCTTC. The J gene is TRBJ2-1, the V gene TRBV28; 9 nucleotides line up with TRBD1. V shed 5 bases, J shed 7 bases, and the junction held 3 bases outside the gene matches. Looked up from germline, CDR1 is MDHEN and CDR2 is SYDVKM. The CDR3 covers 13 residues.

The chain links TRBV10-3 to TRBJ2-1; the match to TRBD2 covers 12 bases. The CDR3 runs 19 residues. Germline lookup yields CDR1 ENHRY and CDR2 SYGVKD. Germline trimming cut 3 bases from V and 8 bases from J; bases unmatched to any gene: 17. The CDR3 is CAISDAQLLAGGRGHEQFF. The CDR3 nucleotides read TGTGCCATCAGTGACGCACAGCTCCTAGCGGGAGGGCGTGGGCATGAGCAGTTCTTC.

The V gene is TRBV9, the J gene TRBJ1-6; no clear D gene. From germline, CDR1 is SGDLS and CDR2 YYNGEE. This CDR3 has 14 residues. V shed 0 bases and J shed 6 bases, with 7 bases lying between them. The CDR3 loop reads CASSVARFNSPLHF. The CDR3 DNA follows: TGTGCCAGCAGCGTAGCGCGGTTTAATTCACCCCTCCACTTT. Drawing the rest from reference TRBV9 and TRBJ1-6, the complete variable domain is DSGVTQTPKHLITATGQRVTLRCSPRSGDLSVYWYQQSLDQGLQFLIQYYNGEERAKGNILERFSAQQFPDLHSELNLSSLELGDSALYFCASSVARFNSPLHFGNGTRLTVT.

This rearrangement joins TRBV14 to TRBJ2-7; 9 bases map to TRBD2. V shed 3 bases, J shed 1 base, and the junction held 10 bases outside the gene matches. This CDR3 has 17 residues. Germline CDR1 is SGHDN and CDR2 is FVKESK. The CDR3 DNA follows: TGTGCCAGCAGCCAGCCCGGACCGGGACTAGCATCCTACGAGCAGTACTTC. Translated: CASSQPGPGLASYEQYF.

The rearrangement uses TRBV7-6 and TRBJ2-1; the D is unclear. The CDR3 loop spans 12 amino acids. Trimming took off 3 bases at V and 9 bases at J, with 9 bases between the two ends. Germline CDR1 reads SGHVS; CDR2 reads FNYEAQ. CDR3 in amino acids: CASSFLSFEQFF. CDR3 coding DNA: TGTGCCAGCAGCTTTTTGTCCTTTGAGCAGTTCTTC. The full variable domain, its missing parts supplied by reference TRBV7-6 and TRBJ2-1, is GAGVSQSPRYKVTKRGQDVALRCDPISGHVSLYWYRQALGQGPEFLTYFNYEAQQDKSGLPNDRFSAERPEGSISTLTIQRTEQRDSAMYRCASSFLSFEQFFGPGTRLTVL.

The chain combines TRBV7-2 with TRBJ1-3, with D unclear. Trimming shortened V by 1 base and J by 0 bases, and 7 bases separated the two germline ends. This CDR3 contains 15 residues. In germline, CDR1 is SGHTA, CDR2 FQGNSA. CDR3 sequence (DNA): TGTGCCAGCAGCTTAGTCTCGGGCTCTGGAAACACCATATATTTT. This gives the protein CASSLVSGSGNTIYF.

This clone was counted a few times. CDR3 amino acids: CASSWGTSGRYEQYF. The CDR3 DNA reads TGCGCCAGCAGCTGGGGGACTAGCGGAAGATACGAGCAGTACTTC. The rearrangement uses TRBV5-1 and TRBJ2-7, with 11 positions matching TRBD2. The V gene end was trimmed by 3 bases and the J gene end by 4 bases; junction bases not matched to a gene: 6. This CDR3 contains 15 residues. Germline V gene sequence: CDR1 SGHRS, CDR2 YFSETQ.